One sample yielded the 17 T cell receptor beta chains listed below, sequenced in a study of T cells in narcolepsy (dated by TCRdb to 2017 to 2018). The library was built by means of the immunoSEQ multiplex PCR assay. The immuneACCESS repertoire file appears here via TCRdb, limited to in-frame rearrangements. These files lack a portion of the clones; in checked studies, under half of the deficit traces to unresolved V genes, and the cause of the others is not known. The sample records about 36,000 clones, roughly four fifths of which are singletons. The top ten clones comprise 2% to 2.5% of the sample. Sequencing used memory (CD45RA-) CD4+ T cells from blood. The sample's cell subset or site, from its label and the paper: memory T cells sorted ex vivo from peripheral blood. The receptors come from a human donor in good health.

V gene TRBV6-5 combines with J gene TRBJ2-7; possibly TRBD1 for D (7 bases). Between the trimmed V and J ends, which lost 2 bases and 6 bases, there was a span of 17 bases. The CDR3 has 15 residues. The germline V gene encodes CDR1 MNHEY and CDR2 SVGAGI. This CDR3 is CASSYGGTETTEQYF. Here the CDR3 DNA reads TGTGCCAGCAGTTACGGCGGGACAGAGACCACCGAGCAGTACTTC.

This sequence joins TRBV29-1 and TRBJ1-3; perhaps TRBD1 as D (6 bases). Trimming took 5 bases from V and 4 from J, leaving 15 bases between them. This CDR3 contains 14 residues. Germline CDR1 is SQVTM and CDR2 is ANQGSEA. The CDR3, as DNA: TGCAGCGTTTTCGAACAGGGACTGGGAAACACCATATATTTT. Amino acid sequence: CSVFEQGLGNTIYF.

This clone was observed a handful of times. The CDR3 coding sequence is TGTGCCAGCAGCCCCTCTCGGCACGAGCAGTACTTC. It is translated as CASSPSRHEQYF. The V gene is TRBV14, the J gene TRBJ2-7; D gene uncertain. This CDR3 has 12 amino acids. Germline CDR1 reads SGHDN; CDR2 reads FVKESK. V was trimmed by 4 bases and J by 5 bases, leaving 9 bases between them.

This sequence joins TRBV19 and TRBJ1-2; D is perhaps TRBD1 (6 bases). The V gene's germline CDR1 is LNHDA and CDR2 SQIVND (reference sequence). The CDR3 covers 12 residues. The ends were cut back, 5 bases at V and 3 bases at J, with 7 bases in the middle. CDR3 sequence: CASSPGDYGYTF. The CDR3 DNA sequence: TGTGCCAGTAGTCCAGGGGACTATGGCTACACCTTC.

With regard to this clone: An end of the junction does not agree with germline; a read error may underlie this. V and J are TRBV2 and TRBJ2-4; possibly TRBD1 for D (6 bases). This CDR3 contains 12 residues. CDR1 is SNHLY, CDR2 FYNNEI, per germline. The CDR3 bases are TGTGCCAGCAGTAGAGACAGGACCAAAAGGGGATTC. Translation gives CASSRDRTKRGF.

This chain joins TRBV18 and TRBJ1-1; D unresolved. The V end was cut by 6 bases, the J end by 1 base, with 12 bases between. The CDR3 is made up of 14 amino acids. In germline, CDR1 is KGHSH, CDR2 LQKENI. CDR3 protein: CASSPDGPNTEAFF. The CDR3 coding sequence is TGTGCCAGCTCCCCGGACGGCCCGAACACTGAAGCTTTCTTT.

This chain joins TRBV5-6 and TRBJ2-7; maybe TRBD2 (6 bases). The CDR3 contains 14 residues. The germline gives CDR1 SGHDT, CDR2 YYEEEE. The germline V and J ends were trimmed by 0 bases and 2 bases, with 9 bases remaining between them. The CDR3 spells CASSLGGGTYEQYF. The DNA of the CDR3 is TGTGCCAGCAGCTTGGGCGGAGGGACCTACGAGCAGTACTTC. Filled out from reference TRBV5-6 and TRBJ2-7, the complete variable domain reads DAGVTQSPTHLIKTRGQQVTLRCSPKSGHDTVSWYQQALGQGPQFIFQYYEEEERQRGNFPDRFSGHQFPNYSSELNVNALLLGDSALYLCASSLGGGTYEQYFGPGTRLTVT.

The J gene is TRBJ1-2, the V gene TRBV6-1, with TRBD1 matching 7 bases. V was clipped by 0 bases and J by 6 bases; unmatched bases: 22. Germline CDR1 is MNHNS and CDR2 is SASEGT. The CDR3 extends over 20 amino acids. CDR3 loop: CASSEAPNAGRGGIRNGYTF. CDR3 coding DNA: TGTGCCAGCAGTGAAGCCCCAAACGCGGGCAGGGGGGGCATTAGGAATGGCTACACCTTC.

The table lists this clone with a count of one. The chain combines TRBV2 with TRBJ1-5; 7 positions match TRBD1. Germline lookup yields CDR1 SNHLY and CDR2 FYNNEI. J was trimmed by 5 bases and V by 8 bases; bases with no gene match: 12. The CDR3 is 15 residues long. This CDR3 reads CASVGGTANDQPQHF. In DNA form, the CDR3 reads TGTGCCAGCGTCGGCGGGACAGCTAACGATCAGCCCCAGCATTTT.

V usage is TRBV6-1 and J usage is TRBJ1-2, with D possibly TRBD1 on 6 matching bases. CDR1 and CDR2 from the germline V gene are MNHNS and SASEGT. The CDR3 has 15 amino acids. The germline V and J ends were trimmed by 4 bases and 8 bases, with 20 bases remaining between them. This chain's CDR3 is CASSAKGGGRKGYTF. CDR3 sequence (DNA): TGTGCCAGCAGTGCAAAGGGTGGGGGGCGCAAGGGCTACACCTTC.

The chain links TRBV27 to TRBJ2-5, with D perhaps matching TRBD1 (6 bases). Trimming stripped 8 bases from V and 5 bases from J, with 15 bases between. The germline gives CDR1 MNHEY, CDR2 SMNVEV (reference sequence). The CDR3 is 13 residues long. CDR3 DNA: TGTGCCAGCGCGTACAGGGAGCACGAGACCCAGTACTTC. As protein: CASAYREHETQYF.

The V call is TRBV18, the J call TRBJ2-3; D is uncertain. In germline, CDR1 is KGHSH, CDR2 LQKENI. This CDR3 has 13 residues. Trimming removed 3 bases at V and 0 bases at J, with 4 bases between. The CDR3 sequence is CASSPASTDTQYF. The CDR3 bases are TGTGCCAGCTCACCGGCCAGCACAGATACGCAGTATTTT. The full variable domain, its missing parts supplied by reference TRBV18 and TRBJ2-3, is NAGVMQNPRHLVRRRGQEARLRCSPMKGHSHVYWYRQLPEEGLKFMVYLQKENIIDESGMPKERFSAEFPKEGPSILRIQQVVRGDSAAYFCASSPASTDTQYFGPGTRLTVL.

This clone has only one observation. The V gene is TRBV6-1, the J gene TRBJ1-2; D is unclear. The CDR3 is made up of 13 amino acids. Germline V gene lookup returns CDR1 MNHNS and CDR2 SASEGT. The ends were cut back, 2 bases at V and 4 bases at J, with 8 bases in the middle. As DNA, the CDR3 is TGTGCCAGCAGTGAACGAGGGATCTATGGCTACACCTTC. Amino acid sequence: CASSERGIYGYTF.

Only one count was recorded for this clone. The J gene is TRBJ1-1, the V gene TRBV5-1; 8 positions match TRBD1. CDR1 and CDR2 from the germline V gene are SGHRS and YFSETQ. This CDR3 contains 16 residues. The J segment lost 4 bases and the V segment lost 4 bases, leaving 12 bases of the junction unmatched. In DNA, the CDR3 is TGCGCCAGCAGCGCCGGACCCGGACAGGGTGGCACTGAAGCTTTCTTT. Its translation: CASSAGPGQGGTEAFF.

This clone was recorded once. The CDR3 DNA is TGTGCCAGCAGCCTTTCGGGGGGGACAACATATGGCTACACCTTC. It yields the protein CASSLSGGTTYGYTF. J is TRBJ1-2 and V is TRBV7-2, with D possibly TRBD1 on 6 matching bases. V was shortened by 5 bases and J by 5 bases, with 18 bases between the two germline ends. Per germline, CDR1 SGHTA and CDR2 FQGNSA. The CDR3 runs 15 residues.

The chain has TRBV6-1 and TRBJ1-1, with 10 bases lining up with TRBD1. From germline, CDR1 is MNHNS and CDR2 SASEGT. This CDR3 has 13 residues. Trimming cost V 6 bases and J 3 bases; bases outside gene matches: 1. DNA for the CDR3: TGTGCCAGCAGAGGACAGGGGGACACTGAAGCTTTCTTT. It is translated as CASRGQGDTEAFF.

This clone was seen just once. The CDR3 DNA is TGTGCCAGCAGTACCCTACTAGCGGGGTCATACAATGAGCAGTTCTTC. It yields the protein CASSTLLAGSYNEQFF. This chain links TRBV6-6 with TRBJ2-1, with 10 bases matching TRBD2. The CDR3 length is 16 residues. V lost 5 bases and J lost 4; bases outside the gene matches: 8. Germline values: CDR1 MNHNY, CDR2 SVGAGI (reference sequence).